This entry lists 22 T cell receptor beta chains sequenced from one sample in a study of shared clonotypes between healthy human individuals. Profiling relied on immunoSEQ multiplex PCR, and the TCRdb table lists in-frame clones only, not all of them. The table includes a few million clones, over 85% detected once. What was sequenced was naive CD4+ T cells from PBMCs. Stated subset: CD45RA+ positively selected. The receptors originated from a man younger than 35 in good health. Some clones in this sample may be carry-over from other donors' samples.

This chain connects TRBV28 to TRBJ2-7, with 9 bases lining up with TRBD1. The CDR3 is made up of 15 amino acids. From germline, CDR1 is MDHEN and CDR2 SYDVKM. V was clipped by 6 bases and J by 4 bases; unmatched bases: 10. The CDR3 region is CASSGTGTGLYEQYF. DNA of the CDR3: TGTGCCAGCAGCGGAACCGGGACAGGGCTTTACGAGCAGTACTTC.

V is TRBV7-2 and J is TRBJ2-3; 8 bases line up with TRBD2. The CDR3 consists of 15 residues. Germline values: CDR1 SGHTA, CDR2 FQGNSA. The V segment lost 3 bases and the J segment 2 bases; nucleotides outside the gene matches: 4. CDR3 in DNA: TGTGCCAGCAGCTTCCCTAGCGGGTTCACAGATACGCAGTATTTT. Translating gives CASSFPSGFTDTQYF.

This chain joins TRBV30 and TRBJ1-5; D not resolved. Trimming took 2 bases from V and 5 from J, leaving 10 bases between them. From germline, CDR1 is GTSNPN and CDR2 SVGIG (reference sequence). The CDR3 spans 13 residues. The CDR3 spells CAWSSLGDQPQHF. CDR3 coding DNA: TGTGCCTGGAGTTCTCTCGGGGATCAGCCCCAGCATTTT.

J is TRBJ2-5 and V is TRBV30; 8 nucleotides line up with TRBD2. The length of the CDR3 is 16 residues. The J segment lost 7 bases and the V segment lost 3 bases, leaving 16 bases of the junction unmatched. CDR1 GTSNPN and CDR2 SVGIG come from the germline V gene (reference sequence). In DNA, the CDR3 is TGTGCCTGGAGCGGGAGGGGTAAAGTATGGAGAGGGACCCAGTACTTC. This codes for CAWSGRGKVWRGTQYF. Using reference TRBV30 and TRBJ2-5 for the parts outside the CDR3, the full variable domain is SQTIHQWPATLVQPVGSPLSLECTVEGTSNPNLYWYRQAAGRGLQLLFYSVGIGQISSEVPQNLSASRPQDRQFILSSKKLLLSDSGFYLCAWSGRGKVWRGTQYFGPGTRLLVL.

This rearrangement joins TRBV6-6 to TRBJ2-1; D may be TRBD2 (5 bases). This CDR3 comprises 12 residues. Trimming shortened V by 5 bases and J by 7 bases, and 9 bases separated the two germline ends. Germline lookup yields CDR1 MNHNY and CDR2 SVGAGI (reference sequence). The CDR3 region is CASSTLANEQFF. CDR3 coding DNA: TGTGCCAGCAGTACGCTAGCAAATGAGCAGTTCTTC.

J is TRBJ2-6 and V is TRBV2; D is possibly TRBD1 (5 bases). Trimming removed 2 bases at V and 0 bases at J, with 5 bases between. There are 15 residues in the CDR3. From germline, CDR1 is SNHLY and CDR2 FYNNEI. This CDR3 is CASSEQGSGANVLTF. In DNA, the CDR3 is TGTGCCAGCAGTGAACAGGGCTCTGGGGCCAACGTCCTGACTTTC.

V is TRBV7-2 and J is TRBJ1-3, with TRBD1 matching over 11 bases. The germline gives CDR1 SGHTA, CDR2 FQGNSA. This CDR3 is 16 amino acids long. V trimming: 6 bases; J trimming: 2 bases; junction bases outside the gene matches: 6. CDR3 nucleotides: TGTGCCAGCAGTTACCCGGGACAGGGGGCTGGAAACACCATATATTTT. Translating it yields CASSYPGQGAGNTIYF.

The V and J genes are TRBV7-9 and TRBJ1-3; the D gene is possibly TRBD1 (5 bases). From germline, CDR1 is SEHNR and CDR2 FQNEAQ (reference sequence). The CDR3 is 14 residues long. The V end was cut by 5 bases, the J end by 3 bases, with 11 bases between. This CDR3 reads CASSPQGGGNTIYF. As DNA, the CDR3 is TGTGCCAGCAGCCCGCAGGGAGGTGGAAACACCATATATTTT.

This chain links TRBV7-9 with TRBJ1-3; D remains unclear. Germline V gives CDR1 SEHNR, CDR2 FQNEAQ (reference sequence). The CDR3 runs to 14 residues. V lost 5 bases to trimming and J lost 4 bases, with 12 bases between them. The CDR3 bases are TGTGCCAGCAGCAAGTCCCCCTCCGGAAACACCATATATTTT. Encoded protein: CASSKSPSGNTIYF.

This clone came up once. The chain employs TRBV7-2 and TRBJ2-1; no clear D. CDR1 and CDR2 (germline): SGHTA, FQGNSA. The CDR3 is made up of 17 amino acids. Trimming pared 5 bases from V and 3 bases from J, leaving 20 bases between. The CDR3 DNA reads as TGTGCCAGCAGCCTTATTATACCCCCTATTGGCTACAATGAGCAGTTCTTC. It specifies CASSLIIPPIGYNEQFF. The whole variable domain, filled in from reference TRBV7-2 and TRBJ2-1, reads GAGVSQSPSNKVTEKGKDVELRCDPISGHTALYWYRQSLGQGLEFLIYFQGNSAPDKSGLPSDRFSAERTGGSVSTLTIQRTQQEDSAVYLCASSLIIPPIGYNEQFFGPGTRLTVL.

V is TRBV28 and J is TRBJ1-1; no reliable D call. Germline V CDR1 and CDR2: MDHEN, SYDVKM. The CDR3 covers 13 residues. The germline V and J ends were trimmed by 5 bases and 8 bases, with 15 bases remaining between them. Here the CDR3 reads CASSQNRRPEAFF. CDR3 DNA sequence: TGTGCCAGCAGTCAAAATCGGCGGCCAGAAGCTTTCTTT.

The CDR3 nucleotides are TGTGCCAGTAGTTCCCACGCCGGAGCCTACGAGCAGTACTTC. Translated: CASSSHAGAYEQYF. The chain is built from TRBV19 and TRBJ2-7, with unresolved D. This CDR3 has 14 residues. CDR1 is LNHDA and CDR2 is SQIVND in the germline V gene (reference sequence). The V and J ends lost 5 bases and 2 bases respectively, with 13 bases between them.

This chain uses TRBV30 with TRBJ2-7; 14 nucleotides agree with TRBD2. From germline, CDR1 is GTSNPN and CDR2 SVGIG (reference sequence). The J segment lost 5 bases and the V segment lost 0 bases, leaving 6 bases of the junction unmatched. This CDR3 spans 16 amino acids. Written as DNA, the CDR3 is TGTGCCTGGAGTGTACGGGGACTAGCGGGAGATGACGAGCAGTACTTC. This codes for CAWSVRGLAGDDEQYF.

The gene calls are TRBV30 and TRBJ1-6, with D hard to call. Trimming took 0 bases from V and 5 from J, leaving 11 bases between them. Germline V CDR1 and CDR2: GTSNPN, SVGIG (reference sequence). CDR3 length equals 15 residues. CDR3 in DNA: TGTGCCTGGAGTGTGGTCAGCTTGCATAATTCACCCCTCCACTTT. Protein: CAWSVVSLHNSPLHF.

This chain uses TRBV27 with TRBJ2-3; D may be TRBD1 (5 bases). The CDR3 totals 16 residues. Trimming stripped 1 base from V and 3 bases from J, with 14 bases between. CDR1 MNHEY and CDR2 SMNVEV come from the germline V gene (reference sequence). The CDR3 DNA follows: TGTGCCAGCAGTTTATATCTAGGGGAATTGACAGATACGCAGTATTTT. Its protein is CASSLYLGELTDTQYF.

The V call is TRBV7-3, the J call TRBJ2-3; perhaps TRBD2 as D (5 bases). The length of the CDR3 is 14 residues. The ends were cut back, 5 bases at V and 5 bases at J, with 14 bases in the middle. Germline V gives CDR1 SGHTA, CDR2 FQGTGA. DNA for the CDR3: TGTGCCAGCAGCCCGGGGTGGGCGGGAGATACGCAGTATTTT. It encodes CASSPGWAGDTQYF.

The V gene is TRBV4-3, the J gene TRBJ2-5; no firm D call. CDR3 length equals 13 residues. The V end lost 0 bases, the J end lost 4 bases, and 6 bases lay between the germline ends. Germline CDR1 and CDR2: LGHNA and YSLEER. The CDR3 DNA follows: TGCGCCAGCAGCCAAGATGCGCGAGAGACCCAGTACTTC. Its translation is CASSQDARETQYF.

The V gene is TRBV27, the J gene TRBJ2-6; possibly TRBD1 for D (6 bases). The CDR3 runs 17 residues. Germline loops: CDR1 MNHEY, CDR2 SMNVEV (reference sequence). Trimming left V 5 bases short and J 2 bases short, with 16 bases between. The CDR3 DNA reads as TGTGCCAGCAGTCCCCGGGACATTTCGCCTGGGGCCAACGTCCTGACTTTC. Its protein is CASSPRDISPGANVLTF.

The CDR3 spells CSVEGDSKSETQYF. The CDR3 coding sequence is TGCAGCGTTGAAGGGGACAGCAAATCCGAGACCCAGTACTTC. The chain links TRBV29-1 to TRBJ2-5; 7 bases align to TRBD1. Per germline, CDR1 SQVTM and CDR2 ANQGSEA. V lost 1 base to trimming and J lost 5 bases; unmatched junction nucleotides: 7. The CDR3 extends over 14 amino acids.

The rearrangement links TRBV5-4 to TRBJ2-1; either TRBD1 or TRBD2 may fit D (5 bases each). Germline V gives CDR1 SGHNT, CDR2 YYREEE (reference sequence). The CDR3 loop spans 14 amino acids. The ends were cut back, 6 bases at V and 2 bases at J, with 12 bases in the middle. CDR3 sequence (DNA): TGTGCCAGCACCCCCGGGGCCGCCTACAATGAGCAGTTCTTC. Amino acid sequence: CASTPGAAYNEQFF.

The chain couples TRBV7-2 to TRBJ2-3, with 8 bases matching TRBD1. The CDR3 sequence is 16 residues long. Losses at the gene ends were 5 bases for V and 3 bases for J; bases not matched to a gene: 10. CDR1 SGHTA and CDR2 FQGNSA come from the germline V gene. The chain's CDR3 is CASSPGQALLTDTQYF. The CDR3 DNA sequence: TGTGCCAGCAGCCCGGGACAGGCGCTACTTACAGATACGCAGTATTTT. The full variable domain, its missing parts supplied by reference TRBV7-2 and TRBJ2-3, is GAGVSQSPSNKVTEKGKDVELRCDPISGHTALYWYRQSLGQGLEFLIYFQGNSAPDKSGLPSDRFSAERTGGSVSTLTIQRTQQEDSAVYLCASSPGQALLTDTQYFGPGTRLTVL.

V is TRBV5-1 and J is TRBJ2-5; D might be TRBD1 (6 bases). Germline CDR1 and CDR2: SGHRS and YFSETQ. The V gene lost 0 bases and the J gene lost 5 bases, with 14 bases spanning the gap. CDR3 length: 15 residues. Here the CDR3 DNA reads TGCGCCAGCAGCTTGGGGACAGTCCCAGAGGAGACCCAGTACTTC. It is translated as CASSLGTVPEETQYF.